This TCR beta chain was sequenced for a study of T cells after yellow fever vaccination. This clonotype has at least ten counts. Its antigen remains unknown. Germline V gives CDR1 MNHEY, CDR2 SMNVEV (reference sequence). The CDR3 covers 13 residues. V trimming: 8 bases; J trimming: 7 bases; junction bases outside the gene matches: 10. Study results and caveats: The study re-detected most primary-vaccination clones after the booster (96% CD4, roughly 91% CD8). Only a small proportion of the clonotypes turned up in both the CD4 and the CD8 compartments, likely arising from convergent recombination. The secondary response peaked faster, at day 5 versus 15, but was weaker.

MiXCR, applied by TCRdb to the 5' RACE reads, yields one record per CDR3 protein. The sample lists over 120,000 distinct CDR3 sequences; under 8% were seen once. The chain has TRBV27 and TRBJ2-7; 8 positions agree with TRBD2. The sample in question was CD4+ T cells sorted from PBMCs, obtained 10 days after the yellow fever booster vaccination. This clonotype was obtained from a man younger than 40 who received the YFV17D yellow fever vaccine. CDR3 coding DNA: TGTGCCAGCGGGTTAGCGGGATGGGGTGAGCAGTACTTC. Amino acids: CASGLAGWGEQYF.